These T cell receptor beta chains were read from a single sample in a study of blood T cell repertoires in COVID-19. Sequenced by immunoSEQ multiplex PCR; TCRdb stores in-frame clones only, minus some. The sample carries tens of thousands of clones, around nine tenths recorded once. The sequencing sample was made of peripheral blood. These TCRs come from a woman aged 55-70 years with COVID-19, enrolled during active disease. The CDR3 runs from the conserved cysteine through the conserved F or W. A D gene is named only where the DNA matches it firmly. Size values are once, few and many counts, or a class for expanded clones, and some rows have none.

v_call	d_call	j_call	clone_size	cdr3_nt	cdr3_aa
TRBV18	NA	TRBJ1-1	NA	TGTGCCAGCTCACCCGAAATGTTGAGGGGGAGCACTGAAGCTTTCTTT	CASSPEMLRGSTEAFF
TRBV13	TRBD1	TRBJ1-2	few	TGTGCCAGCAGCTTGCGACGGGACAGGGGAGAAACTGGCTACACCTTC	CASSLRRDRGETGYTF
TRBV13	TRBD2	TRBJ2-7	NA	TGTGCCAGCAGCTCCCGGACTAGCGGGAGCTACGAGCAGTACTTC	CASSSRTSGSYEQYF
TRBV6-1	NA	TRBJ1-1	NA	TGTGCCAGCAGTGAATACCAGCGAGGGGGGAACACTGAAGCTTTCTTT	CASSEYQRGGNTEAFF
TRBV28	TRBD1	TRBJ1-4	NA	TGTGCCAGCAGTTTCCGGGGACAGGGCTATGAAAAACTGTTTTTT	CASSFRGQGYEKLFF
TRBV19	NA	TRBJ2-6	once	TGTGCCAGTAGTATTGACGGGAGCTCTGGGGCCAACGTCCTGACTTTC	CASSIDGSSGANVLTF
TRBV3-1/TRBV3-2	NA	TRBJ1-3	few	TGTGCCAGCAGCCAATCCGCTGGAAACACCATATATTTT	CASSQSAGNTIYF
TRBV10-3	NA	TRBJ2-3	NA	TGTGCCATCAGTGATTGGACAGGACGCGCGGGGACGCAGTATTTT	CAISDWTGRAGTQYF
TRBV19	TRBD1	TRBJ1-2	NA	TGTGCCAGTAGTACCCGACAGGGAAGGATTCGGTATGGCTACACCTTC	CASSTRQGRIRYGYTF
TRBV18	TRBD1	TRBJ2-7	NA	TGTGCCAGCTCACCCTTTAAGACAGGGGCAGAGGAGCAGTACTTC	CASSPFKTGAEEQYF
TRBV12-3/TRBV12-4	TRBD1	TRBJ1-2	once	TGTGCCAGCAGTTTGACAGGGTTTGATGGCTACACCTTC	CASSLTGFDGYTF
TRBV4-1	NA	TRBJ2-7	NA	TGCGCCAGCAGACAAGAGACAGGTCAGACCTACGAGCAGTACTTC	CASRQETGQTYEQYF
TRBV7-9	NA	TRBJ2-5	NA	TGTGCCAGCAGCTTCGGGTGGGGTGAGGGAGAGACCCAGTACTTC	CASSFGWGEGETQYF
TRBV3-1/TRBV3-2	TRBD2	TRBJ2-7	NA	TGTGCCAGCAGTAGCGGGAGGTCAACCTACGAGCAGTACTTC	CASSSGRSTYEQYF
TRBV12-3/TRBV12-4	NA	TRBJ1-1	NA	TGTGCCAGCAGTCCCAGCGGGAACACTGAAGCTTTCTTT	CASSPSGNTEAFF
TRBV29-1	TRBD1	TRBJ2-1	NA	TGCAGCGGGGCTGCCGGGACAGGGTGGAATGAGCAGTTCTTC	CSGAAGTGWNEQFF
TRBV7-6	NA	TRBJ2-3	NA	TGTGCCAGCAGCCCTGGTTTTGGGACAAAAGATACGCAGTATTTT	CASSPGFGTKDTQYF
TRBV3-1/TRBV3-2	TRBD2	TRBJ2-1	NA	TGTGCCAGCAGCCGGGCTAGCGGGAGCGGTGAGCAGTTCTTC	CASSRASGSGEQFF
TRBV3-1/TRBV3-2	TRBD2	TRBJ2-1	NA	TGTGCCAGCAGCCAAGACTGGGTGGCTAGCGGGACCTACAATGAGCAGTTCTTC	CASSQDWVASGTYNEQFF
TRBV9	NA	TRBJ1-1	NA	TGTGCCAGCAGCGTAGCTGGTGGGAGTGAAGCTTTCTTT	CASSVAGGSEAFF
TRBV7-9	TRBD2	TRBJ2-7	NA	TGTGCCAGCAGCTTTCCGAGGGGACTAGCGGGAGATAGCTACGAGCAGTACTTC	CASSFPRGLAGDSYEQYF
TRBV19	TRBD1	TRBJ2-5	once	TGTGCCAGTAGCGGGACAGGAAAAGAGACCCAGTACTTC	CASSGTGKETQYF
TRBV4-1	TRBD1	TRBJ2-2	NA	TGCGCCAGCAGCCAAGGCTGGGGGGCGGGACAGGGGAACACCGGGGAGCTGTTTTTT	CASSQGWGAGQGNTGELFF
TRBV28	NA	TRBJ1-2	NA	TGTGCCAGCAGTTTACCACGACAGGTAACCTATGGCTACACCTTC	CASSLPRQVTYGYTF
TRBV6-5	NA	TRBJ1-6	NA	TGTGCCAGCAGTCACTACAGACCATACTATAATTCACCCCTCCACTTT	CASSHYRPYYNSPLHF
TRBV6-5	NA	TRBJ1-1	NA	NA	CASSSSTGEGTEAFF
TRBV14	TRBD1	TRBJ2-2	once	TGTGCCAGCAGCCGCCCCGGGACAGGGACGTTCGCGAACACCGGGGAGCTGTTTTTT	CASSRPGTGTFANTGELFF
TRBV11-2	NA	TRBJ1-3	NA	TGTGCCAGCAGCCCGAGACGCAGGGCCTCTGGAAACACCATATATTTT	CASSPRRRASGNTIYF
TRBV2	NA	TRBJ1-3	NA	TGTGCCAGCACACTAGACGCGCGAAACACCATATATTTT	CASTLDARNTIYF
TRBV28	NA	TRBJ1-1	NA	TGTGCCAGCAGTAAGGCAGGGCCTGACACTGAAGCTTTCTTT	CASSKAGPDTEAFF
TRBV19	NA	TRBJ1-5	NA	TGTGCCAGTATCCCTTCGGGGGGTTATCAGCCCCAGCATTTT	CASIPSGGYQPQHF
TRBV28	NA	TRBJ2-3	NA	TGTGCCAGCAGTCCCCTTGGGCTCACGGGCACAGATACGCAGTATTTT	CASSPLGLTGTDTQYF
TRBV6-4	NA	TRBJ2-1	NA	TGTGCCAGCAGTGCCGCTATTAGCGGTAATTACAATGAGCAGTTCTTC	CASSAAISGNYNEQFF
TRBV3-1/TRBV3-2	NA	TRBJ2-1	few	TGTGCCAGCAGCCAAGGTATGAATAGCAAGCAGTTCTTC	CASSQGMNSKQFF
TRBV30	TRBD1	TRBJ1-5	NA	TGTGCCTGGAGGGGACAGGGGGCTTATAGCAATCAGCCCCAGCATTTT	CAWRGQGAYSNQPQHF
TRBV3-1/TRBV3-2	NA	TRBJ1-6	NA	TGTGCCAGCAGCCAAGAGAAACGGACAATTGGTTCACCCCTCCACTTT	CASSQEKRTIGSPLHF
TRBV27	NA	TRBJ1-6	NA	TGTGCCAGCAGTTTACAGGGAAGCAATTCACCCCTCCACTTT	CASSLQGSNSPLHF
TRBV30	TRBD2	TRBJ2-7	NA	TGTGCCTGGAGTGTGGTTGCGGGACTAGCGAACTACGAGCAGTACTTC	CAWSVVAGLANYEQYF
TRBV5-1	NA	TRBJ2-1	NA	TGCGCCAGCAGCTTGAAGACAGATTACAATGAGCAGTTCTTC	CASSLKTDYNEQFF
TRBV9	TRBD2	TRBJ2-3	NA	TGTGCCAGCAGCGTAGGCCTAGCGGGAGGGACAGATACGCAGTATTTT	CASSVGLAGGTDTQYF
TRBV19	TRBD2	TRBJ2-3	NA	TGTGCCAGTAGTTTCGGGGGGGCTGATACGCAGTATTTT	CASSFGGADTQYF
TRBV30	NA	TRBJ1-4	NA	TGTGCCTGGAGGGGCGGGGGACGCTATGAAAAACTGTTTTTT	CAWRGGGRYEKLFF
TRBV19	TRBD1	TRBJ2-1	NA	TGTGCCAGTAGTAGCCGCCCTCCCCTCGGGACAGGGGCTAACAATGAGCAGTTCTTC	CASSSRPPLGTGANNEQFF
TRBV11-3	NA	TRBJ1-1	NA	TGTGCCAGCAGAAGGGGGATGAACACTGAAGCTTTCTTT	CASRRGMNTEAFF
TRBV28	NA	TRBJ1-6	NA	TGTGCCAGCACAGGACAAAATAATTCACCCCTCCACTTT	CASTGQNNSPLHF
TRBV6-5	NA	TRBJ1-1	NA	TGTAAAATCACGCGGGTGTTGAACACTGAAGCTTTCTTT	CKITRVLNTEAFF
TRBV10-1	NA	TRBJ2-1	NA	TGCGCCAGCAGTGAGAGTCTATTTAGTGAGCAGTTCTTC	CASSESLFSEQFF
TRBV5-1	TRBD1	TRBJ2-1	NA	TGCGCCAGCAGCTTGGGTGGGACAGGACCTTACAATGAGCAGTTCTTC	CASSLGGTGPYNEQFF
TRBV27	NA	TRBJ1-4	NA	TGTGCCAGCAGAATCATAGGGGAGGCTAATGAAAAACTGTTTTTT	CASRIIGEANEKLFF
TRBV24-1	NA	TRBJ1-5	NA	TGTGCCACCAGTACAGGGCCTAGCAATCAGCCCCAGCATTTT	CATSTGPSNQPQHF
TRBV7-9	TRBD2	TRBJ2-1	once	TGTGCCAGCAGCCCCCGGACTAGCGGGAGTTCCTACAATGAGCAGTTCTTC	CASSPRTSGSSYNEQFF
TRBV2	TRBD1	TRBJ2-3	NA	TGTGCCAGCAGTGGACAGGGGTTAAGCACAGATACGCAGTATTTT	CASSGQGLSTDTQYF
TRBV2	NA	TRBJ2-7	NA	TGTGCCAGCAGTTTCACCTACGAGCAGTACTTC	CASSFTYEQYF
TRBV7-8	NA	TRBJ1-1	NA	TGTGCCAGCAGCTTAGCGCGGGGGGACACTGAAGCTTTCTTT	CASSLARGDTEAFF
TRBV7-9	NA	TRBJ1-3	NA	TGTGCCAGCAGCTTACGGCAGGGAATGGTTTCCTCTGGAAACACCATATATTTT	CASSLRQGMVSSGNTIYF
TRBV7-8	TRBD2	TRBJ2-7	NA	TGTGCCAGCAGCTTAGAGTTGTTAGCGGGAGGCTCCTACGAGCAGTACTTC	CASSLELLAGGSYEQYF
TRBV11-2	TRBD2	TRBJ2-7	NA	TGTGCCAGCAGCTTACGTAGCGGGAGGAGGTCCTACGAGCAGTACTTC	CASSLRSGRRSYEQYF
TRBV29-1	TRBD1	TRBJ2-2	NA	TGCAGCGTGTTAAACAGGGGCACCGGGGAGCTGTTTTTT	CSVLNRGTGELFF
TRBV28	NA	TRBJ2-1	NA	TGTGCCAGCAGCCTCCCGACAGAGCAGTTCTTC	CASSLPTEQFF